Sequencing of this T cell receptor beta chain was carried out in a study of radiation and T cells in renal cell carcinoma. The overall study: Nephrectomy followed 15 Gy stereotactic body radiation by 4 weeks. General study results and limits: In blood, top tumor clones expanded by 2 weeks, shrinking by 4. Without pretreatment biopsies, baseline tumor clonotype presence was undetermined.

In germline, CDR1 is SEHNR, CDR2 FQNEAQ (reference sequence). The V gene lost 2 bases and the J gene lost 2 bases, with 19 bases spanning the gap. The CDR3 is 17 residues long. The time point is: baseline pretreatment blood. This sample's treatment: 15 Gy SBRT to primary tumor, nephrectomy 4 weeks later. Clear cell pathology was present in this patient's renal cell carcinoma. About this clone: What it binds is not known.

Using immunoSEQ multiplex PCR, the repertoire was profiled, and TCRdb retains in-frame clones only, with some absent. This sample has approximately 63,000 clones, with roughly three quarters found just once. The genes are TRBV7-9 and TRBJ2-7; D is possibly TRBD1 or TRBD2 (5 bases each). The receptor comes from a man aged 60 to 75 with renal cell carcinoma. The source was blood, collected from a patient whose treatment included radiotherapy and nephrectomy. CDR3 sequence: CASSLFIIGERTYEQYF. CDR3 coding DNA: TGTGCCAGCAGCTTATTTATCATAGGGGAGAGAACCTACGAGCAGTACTTC.